The 14 T cell receptor beta chains given below trace back to one sample, sequenced in a study of radiotherapy plus CTLA-4 blockade in lung cancer. The protocol was immunoSEQ multiplex PCR, while the TCRdb copy is restricted to in-frame clones and leaves out a portion. The sample contains around 82,000 clones, roughly 80% of which appear only once. The specimen was peripheral blood, collected from a patient treated with radiotherapy plus ipilimumab. The receptors originated from a human donor with non-small cell lung cancer who had stable disease on radiotherapy plus ipilimumab.

This chain joins TRBV9 and TRBJ1-2, with D possibly matching TRBD1 (5 bases). V lost 4 bases and J 8 bases, leaving 15 bases between the germline ends. Looked up from germline, CDR1 is SGDLS and CDR2 is YYNGEE. The CDR3 sequence is 13 residues long. CDR3 nucleotides: TGTGCCAGCAGCACCGGGACGTTAGGCGGCTACACCTTC. It encodes CASSTGTLGGYTF.

On this clone itself: This same CDR3 is encoded by further DNA sequences in the sample. The chain recombines TRBV19 with TRBJ1-1, with 9 bases that match TRBD1. Germline V gene lookup returns CDR1 LNHDA and CDR2 SQIVND (reference sequence). V shed 8 bases and J 5 bases; nucleotides not matched to a gene: 6. There are 13 residues in the CDR3. The CDR3 coding sequence is TGTGCCAGTTCCGGGACAGGGTGGACTGAAGCTTTCTTT. It translates to CASSGTGWTEAFF.

The chain has TRBV19 and TRBJ2-7; D possibly corresponds to TRBD1 (6 bases). This CDR3 contains 14 residues. Germline CDR1 LNHDA, CDR2 SQIVND (reference sequence). V was cut by 5 bases and J by 0 bases, with 11 bases left in between. The DNA of the CDR3 is TGTGCCAGTAGTCGAGGACAGTCCTCCTACGAGCAGTACTTC. This sequence encodes CASSRGQSSYEQYF.

The V call is TRBV5-6, the J call TRBJ1-1, with 8 bases identical to TRBD1. The length of the CDR3 is 15 residues. J was trimmed by 4 bases and V by 5 bases; bases with no gene match: 10. Germline V gives CDR1 SGHDT, CDR2 YYEEEE. The CDR3 loop reads CASRRGQGGITEAFF. The CDR3 DNA is TGTGCCAGCAGACGAGGACAGGGAGGTATCACTGAAGCTTTCTTT.

V is TRBV19 and J is TRBJ1-1; D not certain. The germline V and J ends were trimmed by 6 bases and 6 bases, with 8 bases remaining between them. The CDR3 runs to 11 residues. Germline CDR1 and CDR2: LNHDA and SQIVND (reference sequence). CDR3 DNA: TGTGCCAGTAGCACTCAGGCTGAAGCTTTCTTT. Translation: CASSTQAEAFF.

In this sample, this clone turned up once. This sequence joins TRBV28 and TRBJ1-4; D perhaps matches TRBD1 (5 bases). V was trimmed by 5 bases and J by 7 bases, leaving 20 bases between them. Germline V CDR1 and CDR2: MDHEN, SYDVKM. CDR3 size: 16 residues. CDR3 in amino acids: CASSLPPLGGTEKLFF. The CDR3 nucleotides read TGTGCCAGCAGTCTTCCCCCCCTGGGGGGAACTGAAAAACTGTTTTTT.

The V gene is TRBV19, the J gene TRBJ2-1; D ambiguous. The CDR3 covers 14 residues. Germline CDR1 LNHDA, CDR2 SQIVND (reference sequence). Deletions cut 5 bases from V and 2 bases from J, with 10 bases between. In nucleotides, the CDR3 is TGTGCCAGTAGTCCGAACCGGGCCTACAATGAGCAGTTCTTC. It encodes CASSPNRAYNEQFF.

For the CDR3, the DNA is TGTGCCAGCAGTGAGGAGTCCCGGGGCAATCAGCCCCAGCATTTT. Amino acid sequence: CASSEESRGNQPQHF. The chain combines TRBV2 with TRBJ1-5; no firm D call. V was cut by 3 bases and J by 2 bases, with 11 bases left in between. The CDR3 length is 15 residues. Germline assignment: CDR1 SNHLY and CDR2 FYNNEI.

CDR3 nucleotides: TGTGCCAGCTCAACTGAGACAGGGGGCGGAAACACCATATATTTT. This codes for CASSTETGGGNTIYF. The gene calls are TRBV18 and TRBJ1-3, with 10 bases lining up with TRBD1. The junction had 5 bases not matched to a gene; V was cut back by 5 bases and J by 4 bases. The germline gives CDR1 KGHSH, CDR2 LQKENI. CDR3 length: 15 residues. Full variable domain (outside the CDR3, taken from reference TRBV18 and TRBJ1-3): NAGVMQNPRHLVRRRGQEARLRCSPMKGHSHVYWYRQLPEEGLKFMVYLQKENIIDESGMPKERFSAEFPKEGPSILRIQQVVRGDSAAYFCASSTETGGGNTIYFGEGSWLTVV.

This sequence joins TRBV6-5 and TRBJ1-6, with D maybe TRBD1 (5 bases). The CDR3 is 15 residues long. The V end lost 5 bases, the J end lost 10 bases, and 18 bases lay between the germline ends. Germline V CDR1 and CDR2: MNHEY, SVGAGI. CDR3 sequence reads: CASSPMEGPRSPLHF. Written as DNA, the CDR3 is TGTGCCAGCAGTCCAATGGAGGGGCCTCGGTCACCCCTCCACTTT.

The chain combines TRBV11-2 with TRBJ2-7; D not resolved. Germline-derived CDR1 and CDR2 are SGHAT and FQNNGV. V lost 2 bases and J lost 3, with 14 bases in between. The CDR3 covers 15 residues. The CDR3 reads CASSLIPSQLYEQYF. The CDR3 region has the DNA TGTGCCAGCAGCTTAATTCCAAGCCAGCTCTACGAGCAGTACTTC. The full variable domain, completed using reference TRBV11-2 and TRBJ2-7, is EAGVAQSPRYKIIEKRQSVAFWCNPISGHATLYWYQQILGQGPKLLIQFQNNGVVDDSQLPKDRFSAERLKGVDSTLKIQPAKLEDSAVYLCASSLIPSQLYEQYFGPGTRLTVT.

In this sample, this clone turned up a few times. The rearrangement uses TRBV27 and TRBJ2-1, with TRBD2 identical over 9 bases. The germline V gene has CDR1 MNHEY and CDR2 SMNVEV (reference sequence). The CDR3 spans 16 residues. The ends lost 2 bases at V and 7 bases at J; junction bases unmatched: 9. CDR3 in DNA: TGTGCCAGCAGTTTAAGTAGCGGGAGACCGGGGAATGAGCAGTTCTTC. Its translation is CASSLSSGRPGNEQFF.

The chain links TRBV28 to TRBJ2-3; TRBD1 agrees at 8 bases. This CDR3 is 13 amino acids long. Trimming cost V 10 bases and J 1 base; bases outside gene matches: 4. Germline values: CDR1 MDHEN, CDR2 SYDVKM. CDR3 in amino acids: CAIQGAGTDTQYF. The CDR3, as DNA: TGTGCCATTCAGGGGGCTGGCACAGATACGCAGTATTTT.

The V call is TRBV6-1, the J call TRBJ1-2, with D maybe TRBD1 (5 bases). Germline V gene sequence: CDR1 MNHNS, CDR2 SASEGT. This CDR3 contains 13 residues. Trimming left V 5 bases short and J 9 bases short, with 16 bases between. As DNA, the CDR3 is TGTGCCAGCAGTTTACCATCTGACAGTAGCTACACCTTC. It is translated as CASSLPSDSSYTF.